The T cell receptor (beta chain) under discussion was sequenced for a study of CD8 T cells in ankylosing spondylitis. Findings and limits, study-wide: Matched synovial fluid from ankylosing spondylitis patients was reported to be enriched for disease-linked clones.

The CDR3 runs 13 residues. V lost 7 bases and J lost 7, with 13 bases in between. Germline CDR1 reads SGHVS; CDR2 reads FQNEAQ. This clonotype was seen ten or more times. Its antigen is still unknown. TCRdb used MiXCR to reprocess the 5' RACE reads, holding one entry per CDR3 protein. The sample lists approximately 140,000 distinct CDR3 sequences, roughly 8.8% seen once, with approximately 7% in the top ten. The TCR was taken from a male donor with ankylosing spondylitis. The chain carries TRBV7-8 and TRBJ1-4; D might be TRBD1 (6 bases). The sequencing input was synovial fluid, either unsorted or a sorted T cell fraction (not recorded which). CDR3 in amino acids: CASKAGGSEKLFF. The CDR3 DNA follows: TGTGCCAGCAAGGCTGGGGGCTCTGAAAAACTGTTTTTT.